The source of this TCR beta chain is a study of blood T cells in healthy people across ages. Regarding this clonotype: An end of the junction differs from the germline gene, which may be a read error.

Sample-barcoded 5' priming and a J-beta primer mix drove a second PCR of about 6 to 11 cycles. TCRdb itself ran the 5' RACE reads through MiXCR, one entry per CDR3 protein. Among roughly 800,000 distinct CDR3 sequences listed, approximately 24% were seen once. These data were likewise used in another study, on T cells of mothers and their children. That source reports: There was no detection of any persistent microchimeric T cell clones.

The TCR originated in a boy between 10 and 17 years old in good health. Sequencing was performed on blood.

CDR3 nucleotides: TGCGACAGCAGTGCCGACAGGGACACTGAAGCTTTCTTT. Its translation: CDSSADRDTEAFF. V gene TRBV10-2 combines with J gene TRBJ1-1; 7 bases agree with TRBD1. Per germline, CDR1 WSHSY and CDR2 SAAADI. The length of the CDR3 is 13 residues.